The 30 T cell receptor beta chains reported below all come from one sample, sequenced in a study of T cell responses to AZD1222 COVID-19 vaccine. Only in-frame clones appear in the TCRdb table, and some are missing; sequencing was by immunoSEQ multiplex PCR. Of some 96,000 clones listed, about nine tenths are singletons. The material was peripheral blood, obtained on day 0 of AZD1222 vaccination. The receptors come from an adult in good health.

This clone is a singleton in its sample. J is TRBJ1-4 and V is TRBV9, with TRBD1 identical over 7 bases. The trim removed 3 bases at V and 7 bases at J, leaving 9 bases unmatched. The CDR3 runs to 15 residues. CDR1 is SGDLS and CDR2 is YYNGEE in the germline V gene. CDR3 sequence reads: CASSGGQEGSEKLFF. The CDR3 DNA is TGTGCCAGCAGCGGCGGACAGGAGGGATCTGAAAAACTGTTTTTT.

The chain has TRBV13 and TRBJ1-5; 7 bases are shared with TRBD1. The germline V gene has CDR1 PRHDT and CDR2 FYEKMQ (reference sequence). The CDR3 has 14 amino acids. Trimming at V came to 6 bases and at J to 5 bases, leaving 7 bases not matched to a gene. CDR3 DNA sequence: TGTGCCAGCAGGCCAGGGGGGACTGATCAGCCCCAGCATTTT. Translation: CASRPGGTDQPQHF.

This chain connects TRBV27 to TRBJ2-7; D not resolved. This CDR3 spans 13 amino acids. Germline CDR1 and CDR2: MNHEY and SMNVEV (reference sequence). Trimming shortened V by 6 bases and J by 2 bases, and 11 bases separated the two germline ends. The CDR3 here is CASRWDGTYEQYF. DNA for the CDR3: TGTGCCAGCAGGTGGGATGGGACCTACGAGCAGTACTTC.

This clone showed up just once. This chain connects TRBV5-4 to TRBJ2-2; 9 positions match TRBD1. The CDR3 has 15 amino acids. The ends lost 0 bases at V and 7 bases at J; junction bases unmatched: 4. Germline CDR1 and CDR2: SGHNT and YYREEE (reference sequence). The CDR3 DNA follows: TGTGCCAGCAGCTTGGTACAGGGGGCCGGCGGGGAGCTGTTTTTT. This encodes CASSLVQGAGGELFF.

J is TRBJ2-3 and V is TRBV11-3; no definite D call. The germline CDR1 and CDR2 sequences are SGHNT and YENEEA. Trimming took 0 bases from V and 4 from J, leaving 8 bases between them. CDR3 length: 14 residues. The CDR3 loop reads CASSLDPESDTQYF. The CDR3 region has the DNA TGTGCCAGCAGCTTAGATCCCGAGTCAGATACGCAGTATTTT. Full variable domain (remainder filled in from reference TRBV11-3 and TRBJ2-3): EAGVVQSPRYKIIEKKQPVAFWCNPISGHNTLYWYLQNLGQGPELLIRYENEEAVDDSQLPKDRFSAERLKGVDSTLKIQPAELGDSAVYLCASSLDPESDTQYFGPGTRLTVL.

The chain carries TRBV27 and TRBJ1-5; TRBD1 is a possible D gene (6 bases). Per germline, CDR1 MNHEY and CDR2 SMNVEV (reference sequence). Trimming removed 2 bases at V and 3 bases at J, with 11 bases between. This CDR3 is 15 amino acids long. CDR3 sequence reads: CASSLQQGYNQPQHF. The CDR3 region has the DNA TGTGCCAGCAGTTTACAACAGGGTTACAATCAGCCCCAGCATTTT.

The gene calls are TRBV28 and TRBJ1-3; a possible D gene is TRBD1 (6 bases). The V gene's germline CDR1 is MDHEN and CDR2 SYDVKM. The CDR3 runs to 13 residues. Deletions cut 6 bases from V and 8 bases from J, with 14 bases between. The CDR3 nucleotides are TGTGCCAGCAGCTCCCCGACAGGATACACCATATATTTT. Translation gives CASSSPTGYTIYF.

V usage is TRBV11-2 and J usage is TRBJ2-2; the match to TRBD2 covers 9 bases. This CDR3 contains 17 residues. The trim removed 0 bases at V and 2 bases at J, leaving 4 bases unmatched. Germline V gene sequence: CDR1 SGHAT, CDR2 FQNNGV. CDR3 in amino acids: CASSLDRTSVNTGELFF. CDR3 bases: TGTGCCAGCAGCTTAGACAGGACTAGCGTCAACACCGGGGAGCTGTTTTTT.

In its sample, this clone was seen once. This sequence joins TRBV5-1 and TRBJ1-2; D is uncertain. The V and J ends lost 5 bases and 6 bases respectively, with 17 bases between them. CDR3 size: 14 residues. CDR1 is SGHRS, CDR2 YFSETQ, per germline. The CDR3: CASSQLLAADGYTF. CDR3 coding DNA: TGCGCCAGCAGTCAACTTTTAGCAGCGGATGGCTACACCTTC.

This clone was found a few times. The CDR3 coding sequence is TGTGCCAGCAGCCTCGGACCCAATCAGCCCCAGCATTTT. It is translated as CASSLGPNQPQHF. V and J are TRBV3-1 (or the pseudogene TRBV3-2) and TRBJ1-5, with D unclear. The CDR3 is made up of 13 amino acids. Trimming removed 4 bases from V and 3 bases from J, with 7 bases in between. The germline CDR1 and CDR2 sequences are LGHDT and YNNKEL (reference sequence).

The chain links TRBV7-9 to TRBJ2-5; TRBD1 agrees at 8 bases. Germline V gene sequence: CDR1 SEHNR, CDR2 FQNEAQ (reference sequence). The ends lost 3 bases at V and 5 bases at J; junction bases unmatched: 8. The CDR3 runs to 15 residues. Written as DNA, the CDR3 is TGTGCCAGCAGCTTGTACGGCAGGGGGCCGGAGACCCAGTACTTC. Its translation is CASSLYGRGPETQYF.

V and J are TRBV11-3 and TRBJ1-1; D not resolved. The V gene lost 5 bases and the J gene lost 8 bases, with 12 bases spanning the gap. The V gene's germline CDR1 is SGHNT and CDR2 YENEEA. The CDR3 is 12 residues long. The CDR3 reads CASSHREGEAFF. The CDR3 bases are TGTGCCAGCAGCCACCGGGAAGGAGAAGCTTTCTTT.

This sequence joins TRBV7-6 and TRBJ2-2; 11 bases fit TRBD1. The V gene's germline CDR1 is SGHVS and CDR2 FNYEAQ. With 7 bases clipped from V and 7 bases from J, the junction kept 8 bases outside the gene matches. This CDR3 has 15 amino acids. The CDR3 loop is CASNDGQGAGGELFF. For the CDR3, the DNA is TGTGCCAGCAACGACGGACAGGGGGCTGGCGGGGAGCTGTTTTTT.

The rearrangement uses TRBV28 and TRBJ1-4; the D gene is possibly TRBD1 (5 bases). The CDR3 is made up of 14 amino acids. The V gene lost 7 bases and the J gene lost 6 bases, with 15 bases spanning the gap. In germline, CDR1 is MDHEN, CDR2 SYDVKM. The CDR3 here is CASTVGRGDEKLFF. The DNA for the CDR3 is TGTGCCAGCACCGTAGGACGGGGGGATGAAAAACTGTTTTTT.

The chain is built from TRBV11-2 and TRBJ2-7, with no clear D. Trimming shortened V by 4 bases and J by 1 base, and 8 bases separated the two germline ends. The CDR3 has 13 amino acids. Per the germline V gene, CDR1 is SGHAT and CDR2 is FQNNGV. The CDR3 region is CASSSLQSYEQYF. CDR3 sequence (DNA): TGTGCCAGCAGCTCCCTACAGTCCTACGAGCAGTACTTC.

The rearrangement links TRBV7-9 to TRBJ2-5, with D possibly matching TRBD2 (6 bases). There are 15 residues in the CDR3. Germline-derived CDR1 and CDR2 are SEHNR and FQNEAQ (reference sequence). Trimming cost V 4 bases and J 5 bases, with 17 bases left between them. CDR3 region: CASSSSEMGIETQYF. Written as DNA, the CDR3 is TGTGCCAGCAGCTCTAGCGAAATGGGTATCGAGACCCAGTACTTC. The full variable domain, its missing parts supplied by reference TRBV7-9 and TRBJ2-5, is DTGVSQNPRHKITKRGQNVTFRCDPISEHNRLYWYRQTLGQGPEFLTYFQNEAQLEKSRLLSDRFSAERPKGSFSTLEIQRTEQGDSAMYLCASSSSEMGIETQYFGPGTRLLVL.

V and J are TRBV27 and TRBJ1-4; unclear D gene. V was clipped by 6 bases and J by 3 bases, with 11 bases between them. In germline, CDR1 is MNHEY, CDR2 SMNVEV (reference sequence). The CDR3 is 14 residues long. CDR3 sequence reads: CASRTWGANEKLFF. CDR3 in DNA: TGTGCCAGCAGAACGTGGGGAGCTAATGAAAAACTGTTTTTT.

This chain uses TRBV28 with TRBJ2-5; TRBD2 agrees at 11 bases. The V gene's germline CDR1 is MDHEN and CDR2 SYDVKM. The junction had 13 bases not matched to a gene; V was cut back by 3 bases and J by 4 bases. This CDR3 is built from 18 residues. The CDR3 region has the DNA TGTGCCAGCAGTTTCAGGCTAGCGGGAGGAGGGGGGCGAGAGACCCAGTACTTC. The encoded protein is CASSFRLAGGGGRETQYF. Full variable domain (missing parts from reference TRBV28 and TRBJ2-5): DVKVTQSSRYLVKRTGEKVFLECVQDMDHENMFWYRQDPGLGLRLIYFSYDVKMKEKGDIPEGYSVSREKKERFSLILESASTNQTSMYLCASSFRLAGGGGRETQYFGPGTRLLVL.

The chain carries TRBV7-2 and TRBJ2-3, with 12 bases identical to TRBD2. The length of the CDR3 is 17 residues. CDR1 SGHTA and CDR2 FQGNSA come from the germline V gene. The V gene end was trimmed by 4 bases and the J gene end by 2 bases; junction bases not matched to a gene: 7. CDR3 in DNA: TGTGCCAGCAGCTCGTTTACTAGCGGGAGGTTCACAGATACGCAGTATTTT. The encoded protein is CASSSFTSGRFTDTQYF. The complete variable domain, with remaining parts taken from reference TRBV7-2 and TRBJ2-3, reads GAGVSQSPSNKVTEKGKDVELRCDPISGHTALYWYRQSLGQGLEFLIYFQGNSAPDKSGLPSDRFSAERTGGSVSTLTIQRTQQEDSAVYLCASSSFTSGRFTDTQYFGPGTRLTVL.

This chain connects TRBV28 to TRBJ1-5; D is possibly TRBD1 (5 bases). Germline assignment: CDR1 MDHEN and CDR2 SYDVKM. This CDR3 is built from 13 residues. The V gene lost 6 bases and the J gene lost 4 bases, with 10 bases spanning the gap. CDR3 in DNA: TGTGCCAGCAGACAGGATCCTAATCAGCCCCAGCATTTT. It yields the protein CASRQDPNQPQHF.

V and J are TRBV5-1 and TRBJ2-7; 9 bases are shared with TRBD2. With 0 bases clipped from V and 4 bases from J, the junction kept 2 bases outside the gene matches. Germline V gives CDR1 SGHRS, CDR2 YFSETQ. The CDR3 runs 14 residues. CDR3 nucleotides: TGCGCCAGCAGCTTGGTTAGCGGGAGTTACGAGCAGTACTTC. Encoded protein: CASSLVSGSYEQYF.

This chain uses TRBV5-1 with TRBJ1-2, with TRBD1 matching 9 bases. The CDR3 has 15 amino acids. Trimming at V came to 1 base and at J to 5 bases, leaving 6 bases not matched to a gene. Looked up from germline, CDR1 is SGHRS and CDR2 is YFSETQ. CDR3: CASSLSTGGGYGYTF. The CDR3 nucleotides read TGCGCCAGCAGCTTGTCGACAGGGGGAGGGTATGGCTACACCTTC.

The CDR3 here is CASSFLNRGETQYF. Here the CDR3 DNA reads TGCGCCAGCAGCTTCCTAAACAGGGGAGAGACCCAGTACTTC. V gene TRBV5-1 combines with J gene TRBJ2-5; 7 positions match TRBD1. The CDR3 consists of 14 residues. Germline assignment: CDR1 SGHRS and CDR2 YFSETQ. V shed 2 bases, J shed 4 bases, and the junction held 5 bases outside the gene matches.

This sequence joins TRBV5-1 and TRBJ2-1; D is undetermined. Germline CDR1 reads SGHRS; CDR2 reads YFSETQ. This CDR3 contains 13 residues. Trimming removed 4 bases from V and 6 bases from J, with 11 bases in between. The CDR3 nucleotides are TGCGCCAGCAGCGGGGAAGGGCGCAATGAGCAGTTCTTC. It encodes CASSGEGRNEQFF.

The chain joins TRBV6-5 to TRBJ1-2; 8 bases map to TRBD1. Germline assignment: CDR1 MNHEY and CDR2 SVGAGI. CDR3 length: 15 residues. The V gene end was trimmed by 6 bases and the J gene end by 4 bases; junction bases not matched to a gene: 10. The CDR3 reads CASSKNIGQGYGYTF. As DNA, the CDR3 is TGTGCCAGCAGCAAGAACATTGGACAGGGCTATGGCTACACCTTC.

The V call is TRBV10-3, the J call TRBJ1-2; 10 bases map to TRBD1. Per germline, CDR1 ENHRY and CDR2 SYGVKD. CDR3 length: 16 residues. Trimming cost V 10 bases and J 4 bases; bases outside gene matches: 15. CDR3 sequence (DNA): TGTGCCACCCTTCATCAGACAGGGGGCAATTTCTATGGCTACACCTTC. This translates into CATLHQTGGNFYGYTF.

This clone was observed a handful of times. This rearrangement joins TRBV4-1 to TRBJ2-7; D not certain. The CDR3 runs 15 residues. Germline V lookup: CDR1 MGHRA, CDR2 YSYEKL. V was trimmed by 0 bases and J by 2 bases, leaving 11 bases between them. The CDR3: CASSQDGQYAYEQYF. The CDR3 nucleotides are TGCGCCAGCAGCCAAGATGGGCAGTACGCCTACGAGCAGTACTTC.

CDR3 loop: CASMTDSGNTIYF. CDR3 DNA: TGTGCCAGCATGACGGACAGCGGAAACACCATATATTTT. This sequence joins TRBV2 and TRBJ1-3; the D gene is possibly TRBD1 (6 bases). Germline V gene data show CDR1 as SNHLY and CDR2 as FYNNEI. Trimming left V 7 bases short and J 4 bases short, with 11 bases between. The CDR3 runs to 13 residues.

The chain has TRBV18 and TRBJ2-1, with 11 bases aligning to TRBD2. The CDR3 is 17 residues long. Germline-derived CDR1 and CDR2 are KGHSH and LQKENI. Losses at the gene ends were 2 bases for V and 3 bases for J; bases not matched to a gene: 6. The CDR3 loop is CASSPDLLAGDYNEQFF. DNA of the CDR3: TGTGCCAGCTCACCAGATTTACTAGCGGGAGACTACAATGAGCAGTTCTTC. The entire variable domain, with the rest obtained from reference TRBV18 and TRBJ2-1, is as follows: NAGVMQNPRHLVRRRGQEARLRCSPMKGHSHVYWYRQLPEEGLKFMVYLQKENIIDESGMPKERFSAEFPKEGPSILRIQQVVRGDSAAYFCASSPDLLAGDYNEQFFGPGTRLTVL.

This chain links TRBV19 with TRBJ2-1; 9 bases map to TRBD2. J was trimmed by 8 bases and V by 7 bases; bases with no gene match: 12. Germline-derived CDR1 and CDR2 are LNHDA and SQIVND (reference sequence). The CDR3 loop spans 15 amino acids. CDR3 bases: TGTGCCAGTAAACCTCTAGCGGGGAGCAACCATGAGCAGTTCTTC. Translated: CASKPLAGSNHEQFF.